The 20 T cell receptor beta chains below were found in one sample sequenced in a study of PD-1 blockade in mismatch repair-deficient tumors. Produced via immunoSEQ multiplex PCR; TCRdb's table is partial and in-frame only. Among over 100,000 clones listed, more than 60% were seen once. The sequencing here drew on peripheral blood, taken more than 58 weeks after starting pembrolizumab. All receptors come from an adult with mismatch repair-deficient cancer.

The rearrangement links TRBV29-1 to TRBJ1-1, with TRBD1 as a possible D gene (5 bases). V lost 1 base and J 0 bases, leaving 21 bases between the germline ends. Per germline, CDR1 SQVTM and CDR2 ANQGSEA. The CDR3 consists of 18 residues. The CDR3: CSVEVKCFFRTMNTEAFF. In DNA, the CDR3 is TGCAGCGTTGAAGTGAAATGTTTCTTCAGGACAATGAACACTGAAGCTTTCTTT.

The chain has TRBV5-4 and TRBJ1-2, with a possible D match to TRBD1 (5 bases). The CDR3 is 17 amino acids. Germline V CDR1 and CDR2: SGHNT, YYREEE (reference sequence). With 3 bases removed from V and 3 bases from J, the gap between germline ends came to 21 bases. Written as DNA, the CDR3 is TGTGCCAGCAGCTACCTCGACAGACCAACCGACCACTATGGCTACACCTTC. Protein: CASSYLDRPTDHYGYTF.

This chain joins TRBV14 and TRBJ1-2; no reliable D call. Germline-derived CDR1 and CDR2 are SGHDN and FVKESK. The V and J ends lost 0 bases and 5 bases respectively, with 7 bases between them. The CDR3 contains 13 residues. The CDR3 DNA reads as TGTGCCAGCAGCCAAGATGGCCCTTATGGCTACACCTTC. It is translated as CASSQDGPYGYTF.

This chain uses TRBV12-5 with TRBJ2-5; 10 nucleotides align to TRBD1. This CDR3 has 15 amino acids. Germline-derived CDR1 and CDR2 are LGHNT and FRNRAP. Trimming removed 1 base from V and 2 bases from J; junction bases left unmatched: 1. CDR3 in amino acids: CASGLGQGAQETQYF. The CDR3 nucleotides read TGTGCTAGTGGTTTGGGACAGGGGGCTCAAGAGACCCAGTACTTC. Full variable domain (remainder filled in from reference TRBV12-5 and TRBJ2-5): DARVTQTPRHKVTEMGQEVTMRCQPILGHNTVFWYRQTMMQGLELLAYFRNRAPLDDSGMPKDRFSAEMPDATLATLKIQPSEPRDSAVYFCASGLGQGAQETQYFGPGTRLLVL.

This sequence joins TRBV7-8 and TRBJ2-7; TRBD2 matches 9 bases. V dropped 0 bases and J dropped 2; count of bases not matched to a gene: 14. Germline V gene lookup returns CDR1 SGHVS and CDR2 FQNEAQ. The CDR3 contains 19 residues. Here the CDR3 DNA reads TGTGCCAGCAGCTTAGCCTTTTTGCGGACTAGCGCTATAACCTACGAGCAGTACTTC. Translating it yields CASSLAFLRTSAITYEQYF.

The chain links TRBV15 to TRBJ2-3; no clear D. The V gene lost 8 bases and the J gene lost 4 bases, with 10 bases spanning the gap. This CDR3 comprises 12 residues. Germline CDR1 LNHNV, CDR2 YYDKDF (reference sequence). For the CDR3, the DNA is TGTGCCACCGGTTTAAACGCAGATACGCAGTATTTT. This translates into CATGLNADTQYF. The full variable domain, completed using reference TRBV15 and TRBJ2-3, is DAMVIQNPRYQVTQFGKPVTLSCSQTLNHNVMYWYQQKSSQAPKLLFHYYDKDFNNEADTPDNFQSRRPNTSFCFLDIRSPGLGDTAMYLCATGLNADTQYFGPGTRLTVL.

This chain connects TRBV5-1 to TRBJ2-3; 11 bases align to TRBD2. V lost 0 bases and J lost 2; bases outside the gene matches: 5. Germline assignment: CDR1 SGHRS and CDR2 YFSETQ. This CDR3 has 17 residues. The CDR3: CASSLGLAGGSTDTQYF. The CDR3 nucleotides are TGCGCCAGCAGCTTGGGGCTAGCGGGAGGTTCCACAGATACGCAGTATTTT. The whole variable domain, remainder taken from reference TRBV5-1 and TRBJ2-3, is KAGVTQTPRYLIKTRGQQVTLSCSPISGHRSVSWYQQTPGQGLQFLFEYFSETQRNKGNFPGRFSGRQFSNSRSEMNVSTLELGDSALYLCASSLGLAGGSTDTQYFGPGTRLTVL.

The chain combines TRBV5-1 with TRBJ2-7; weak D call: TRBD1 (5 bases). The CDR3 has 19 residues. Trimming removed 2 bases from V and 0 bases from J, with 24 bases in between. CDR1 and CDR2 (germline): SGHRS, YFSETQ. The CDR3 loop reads CASSFLPGSVGRDSYEQYF. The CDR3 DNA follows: TGCGCCAGCAGCTTCCTGCCAGGGTCGGTCGGGCGTGACTCCTACGAGCAGTACTTC.

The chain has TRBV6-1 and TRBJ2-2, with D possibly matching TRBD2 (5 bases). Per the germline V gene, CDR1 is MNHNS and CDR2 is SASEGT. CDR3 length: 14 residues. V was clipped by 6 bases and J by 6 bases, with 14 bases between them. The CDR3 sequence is CASRDYLYAGELFF. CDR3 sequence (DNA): TGTGCCAGCAGAGACTATTTATACGCCGGGGAGCTGTTTTTT.

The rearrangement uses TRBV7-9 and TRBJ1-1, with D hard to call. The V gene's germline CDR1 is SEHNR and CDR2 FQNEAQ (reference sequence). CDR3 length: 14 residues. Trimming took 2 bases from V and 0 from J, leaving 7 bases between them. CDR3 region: CASSLRGMNTEAFF. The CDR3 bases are TGTGCCAGCAGCTTACGGGGAATGAACACTGAAGCTTTCTTT. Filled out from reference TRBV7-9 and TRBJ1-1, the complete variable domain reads DTGVSQNPRHKITKRGQNVTFRCDPISEHNRLYWYRQTLGQGPEFLTYFQNEAQLEKSRLLSDRFSAERPKGSFSTLEIQRTEQGDSAMYLCASSLRGMNTEAFFGQGTRLTVV.

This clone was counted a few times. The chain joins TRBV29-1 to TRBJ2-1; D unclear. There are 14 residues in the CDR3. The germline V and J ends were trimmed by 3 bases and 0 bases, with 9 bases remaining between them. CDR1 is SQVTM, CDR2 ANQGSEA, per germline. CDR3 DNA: TGCAGCGTTGACGGCGGAAACTCCTACAATGAGCAGTTCTTC. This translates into CSVDGGNSYNEQFF.

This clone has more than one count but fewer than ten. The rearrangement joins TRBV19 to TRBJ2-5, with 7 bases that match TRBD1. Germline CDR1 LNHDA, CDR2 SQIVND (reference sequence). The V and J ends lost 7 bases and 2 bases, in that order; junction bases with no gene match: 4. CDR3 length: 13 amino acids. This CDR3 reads CASKGDSQETQYF. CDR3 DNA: TGTGCCAGTAAGGGGGACAGTCAAGAGACCCAGTACTTC.

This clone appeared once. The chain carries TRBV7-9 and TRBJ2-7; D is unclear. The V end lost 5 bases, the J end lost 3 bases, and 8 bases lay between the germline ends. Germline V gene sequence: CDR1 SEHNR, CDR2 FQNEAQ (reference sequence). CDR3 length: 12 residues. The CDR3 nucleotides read TGTGCCAGCAGCCGAGAACACTACGAGCAGTACTTC. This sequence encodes CASSREHYEQYF.

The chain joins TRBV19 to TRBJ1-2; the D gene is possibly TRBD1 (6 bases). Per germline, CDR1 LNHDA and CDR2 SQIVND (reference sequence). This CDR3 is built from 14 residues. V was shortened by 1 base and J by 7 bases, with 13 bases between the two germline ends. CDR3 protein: CASSIGGGLSGYTF. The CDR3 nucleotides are TGTGCCAGTAGTATAGGAGGGGGGCTTTCTGGCTACACCTTC.

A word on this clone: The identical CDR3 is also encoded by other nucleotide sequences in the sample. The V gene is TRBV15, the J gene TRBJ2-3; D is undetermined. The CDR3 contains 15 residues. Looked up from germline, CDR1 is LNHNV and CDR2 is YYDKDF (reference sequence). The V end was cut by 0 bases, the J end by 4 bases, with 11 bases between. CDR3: CATSRDRGPADTQYF. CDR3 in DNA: TGTGCCACCAGCAGAGATCGAGGTCCCGCAGATACGCAGTATTTT.

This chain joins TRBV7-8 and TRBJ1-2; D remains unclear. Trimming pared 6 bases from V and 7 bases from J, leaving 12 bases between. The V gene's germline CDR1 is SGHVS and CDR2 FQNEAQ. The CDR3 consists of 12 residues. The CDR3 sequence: CASSPRGLGYTF. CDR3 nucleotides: TGTGCCAGCAGTCCCCGGGGTCTTGGCTACACCTTC.

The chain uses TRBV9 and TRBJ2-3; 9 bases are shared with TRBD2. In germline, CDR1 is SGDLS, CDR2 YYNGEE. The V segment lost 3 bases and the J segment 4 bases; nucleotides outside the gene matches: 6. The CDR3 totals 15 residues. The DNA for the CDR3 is TGTGCCAGCAGCGCCGCGGGAGGGGGAGCAGATACGCAGTATTTT. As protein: CASSAAGGGADTQYF.

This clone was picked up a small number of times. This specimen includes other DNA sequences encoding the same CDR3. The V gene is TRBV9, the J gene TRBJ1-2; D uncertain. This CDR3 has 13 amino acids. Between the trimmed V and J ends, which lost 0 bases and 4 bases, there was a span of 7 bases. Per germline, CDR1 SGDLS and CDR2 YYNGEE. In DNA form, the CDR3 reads TGTGCCAGCAGCGTAGCTCAAAGCTATGGCTACACCTTC. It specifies CASSVAQSYGYTF.

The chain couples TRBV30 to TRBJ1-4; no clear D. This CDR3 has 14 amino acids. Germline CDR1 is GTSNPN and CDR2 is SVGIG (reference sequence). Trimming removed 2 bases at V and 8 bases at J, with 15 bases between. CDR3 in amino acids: CAWSTRWEGEKLFF. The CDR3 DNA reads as TGTGCCTGGAGTACGAGGTGGGAGGGAGAAAAACTGTTTTTT.

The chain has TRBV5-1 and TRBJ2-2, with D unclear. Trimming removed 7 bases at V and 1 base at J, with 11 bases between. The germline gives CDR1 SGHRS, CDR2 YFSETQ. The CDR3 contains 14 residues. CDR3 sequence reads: CASEGTGNTGELFF. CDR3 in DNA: TGCGCCAGCGAAGGAACGGGGAACACCGGGGAGCTGTTTTTT.